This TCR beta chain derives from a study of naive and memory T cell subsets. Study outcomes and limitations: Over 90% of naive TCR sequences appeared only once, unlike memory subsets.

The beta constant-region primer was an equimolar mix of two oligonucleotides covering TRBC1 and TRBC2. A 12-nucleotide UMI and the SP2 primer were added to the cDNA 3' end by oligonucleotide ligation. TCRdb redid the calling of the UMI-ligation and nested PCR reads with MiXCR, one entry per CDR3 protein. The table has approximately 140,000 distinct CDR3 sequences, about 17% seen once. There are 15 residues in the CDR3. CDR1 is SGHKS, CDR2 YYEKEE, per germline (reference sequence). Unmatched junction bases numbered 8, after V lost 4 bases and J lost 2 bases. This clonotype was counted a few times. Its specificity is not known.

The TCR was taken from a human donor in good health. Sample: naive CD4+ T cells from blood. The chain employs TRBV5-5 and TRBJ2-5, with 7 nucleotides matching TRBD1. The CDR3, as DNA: TGTGCCAGCAGCATCTCACCCAGGGGGCAAGAGACCCAGTACTTC. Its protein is CASSISPRGQETQYF.